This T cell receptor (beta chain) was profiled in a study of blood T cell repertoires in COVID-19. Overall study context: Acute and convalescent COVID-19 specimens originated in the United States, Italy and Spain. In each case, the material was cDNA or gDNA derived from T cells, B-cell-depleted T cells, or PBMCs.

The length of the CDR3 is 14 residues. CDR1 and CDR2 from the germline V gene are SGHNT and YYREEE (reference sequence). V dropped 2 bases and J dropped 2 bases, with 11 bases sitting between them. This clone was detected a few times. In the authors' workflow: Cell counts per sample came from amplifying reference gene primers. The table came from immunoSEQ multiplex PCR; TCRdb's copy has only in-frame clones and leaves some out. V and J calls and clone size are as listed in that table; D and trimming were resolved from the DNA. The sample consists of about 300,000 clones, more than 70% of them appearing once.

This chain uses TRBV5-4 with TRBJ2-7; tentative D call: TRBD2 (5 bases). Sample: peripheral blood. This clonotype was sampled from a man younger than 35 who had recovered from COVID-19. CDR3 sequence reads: CASSFGLATYEQYF. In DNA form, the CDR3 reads TGTGCCAGCAGCTTCGGCCTAGCCACCTACGAGCAGTACTTC.